This TCR beta chain came from a study of CD8+CD57+ T cells in acquired aplastic anemia. About the study: Average DNA yield from sorted CD4+ and CD8+ cells was around 3 ug. Average CD4+ read depth in healthy donors was around 10 million reads. Study-level findings and limits: Overlapping CD8+ CDR3 repertoires of patients and controls contained 25 to 35 shared sequences. The CD8+ Simpson's diversity of patients and controls was not significantly different.

Trimming stripped 3 bases from V and 9 bases from J, with 16 bases between. This CDR3 comprises 14 residues. CDR1 and CDR2 from the germline V gene are SGDLS and YYNGEE. Profiling that covered TCR beta VDJ and CDR3 relied on genomic DNA as its template. Via MiXCR, TCRdb re-called the reads, giving one row per CDR3 protein. The sample lists about 220,000 distinct CDR3 sequences, about 37% occurring once. A word on this clonotype: Its antigen is not known.

The sample taken for sequencing was sorted CD4+, CD8+, or CD8+CD57+ T cells (not recorded which) from PBMCs. The chain carries TRBV9 and TRBJ2-1; D is possibly TRBD1 or TRBD2 (5 bases each). The sequence came from a human donor in good health, serving as a control. Written as DNA, the CDR3 is TGTGCCAGCAGCGGAGGGGCCCAATGGGGTGAGCAGTTCTTC. Translation: CASSGGAQWGEQFF.